What follows are 19 T cell receptor beta chains derived from one specimen sequenced in a study of cytomegalovirus exposure and HLA in healthy donors. It was with 60 Vbeta and 13 Jbeta primers that the PCR ran. TCRdb keeps only in-frame clones here, not all; method: immunoSEQ multiplex PCR. The sample lists 75,000 to 100,000 clones, around three quarters occurring once. Sequencing used PBMCs. These receptors originate from a man in his thirties or forties in good health and CMV-seronegative.

This clone was seen a single time. The genes are TRBV19 and TRBJ1-1, with D hard to call. The V gene's germline CDR1 is LNHDA and CDR2 SQIVND (reference sequence). This CDR3 is built from 14 residues. V lost 6 bases and J lost 0, with 11 bases in between. CDR3 residues: CASSVTNMNTEAFF. The CDR3 nucleotides read TGTGCCAGTAGCGTGACAAATATGAACACTGAAGCTTTCTTT. The full variable domain, rest sourced from reference TRBV19 and TRBJ1-1, is DGGITQSPKYLFRKEGQNVTLSCEQNLNHDAMYWYRQDPGQGLRLIYYSQIVNDFQKGDIAEGYSVSREKKESFPLTVTSAQKNPTAFYLCASSVTNMNTEAFFGQGTRLTVV.

This rearrangement joins TRBV9 to TRBJ2-5; possibly TRBD2 for D (5 bases). V was pared by 3 bases and J by 10 bases, with 13 bases between. This CDR3 has 12 amino acids. Germline CDR1 reads SGDLS; CDR2 reads YYNGEE. The CDR3 sequence: CASSGPSRDQYF. The CDR3 nucleotides read TGTGCCAGCAGCGGACCTAGTCGGGACCAGTACTTC.

The chain joins TRBV15 to TRBJ2-1, with TRBD1 identical over 9 bases. Trimming removed 1 base from V and 7 bases from J; junction bases left unmatched: 5. Germline CDR1 LNHNV, CDR2 YYDKDF (reference sequence). The CDR3 spans 15 residues. CDR3 residues: CATSRGGQGQNEQFF. The CDR3 DNA reads as TGTGCCACCAGCAGAGGGGGACAGGGTCAAAATGAGCAGTTCTTC. The entire variable domain, with the rest obtained from reference TRBV15 and TRBJ2-1, is as follows: DAMVIQNPRYQVTQFGKPVTLSCSQTLNHNVMYWYQQKSSQAPKLLFHYYDKDFNNEADTPDNFQSRRPNTSFCFLDIRSPGLGDTAMYLCATSRGGQGQNEQFFGPGTRLTVL.

The chain uses TRBV28 and TRBJ1-2; 8 positions match TRBD1. With 7 bases clipped from V and 5 bases from J, the junction kept 12 bases outside the gene matches. CDR1 and CDR2 (germline): MDHEN, SYDVKM. This CDR3 has 15 residues. The CDR3 DNA reads as TGTGCCAGCACCGATCGGGACAGGATAGAATATGGCTACACCTTC. Translation: CASTDRDRIEYGYTF.

The chain links TRBV4-3 to TRBJ2-5; no firm D call. Trimming shortened V by 1 base and J by 5 bases, and 14 bases separated the two germline ends. The CDR3 loop spans 15 amino acids. CDR1 is LGHNA, CDR2 YSLEER, per germline. The CDR3 DNA reads as TGCGCCAGCAGCCAAGTGGGCCCCAACCTGGAGACCCAGTACTTC. Protein product: CASSQVGPNLETQYF.

The V gene is TRBV6-6, the J gene TRBJ1-1; 7 bases match TRBD1. The germline CDR1 and CDR2 sequences are MNHNY and SVGAGI (reference sequence). The CDR3 spans 15 residues. V shed 2 bases and J 3 bases; nucleotides not matched to a gene: 6. The CDR3 sequence is CASSYRGRSDTEAFF. The CDR3 DNA is TGTGCCAGCAGTTACAGGGGGCGGTCGGACACTGAAGCTTTCTTT.

The chain's CDR3 is CASSYPRGEGGYEQYF. The CDR3 DNA follows: TGTGCCAGCAGTTACCCCCGGGGGGAGGGGGGCTACGAGCAGTACTTC. V is TRBV6-6 and J is TRBJ2-7, with a possible D match to TRBD2 (7 bases). CDR1 is MNHNY and CDR2 is SVGAGI in the germline V gene (reference sequence). This CDR3 spans 16 amino acids. V was cut by 2 bases and J by 3 bases, with 17 bases left in between.

The chain joins TRBV7-9 to TRBJ1-1, with D possibly being TRBD1 (6 bases). The V gene lost 5 bases and the J gene lost 2 bases, with 12 bases spanning the gap. Germline-derived CDR1 and CDR2 are SEHNR and FQNEAQ (reference sequence). The CDR3 covers 14 residues. The CDR3, as DNA: TGTGCCAGCAGCCCCAGGACAGTTAACACTGAAGCTTTCTTT. Translation gives CASSPRTVNTEAFF. The variable domain in full, completed from reference TRBV7-9 and TRBJ1-1, reads DTGVSQNPRHKITKRGQNVTFRCDPISEHNRLYWYRQTLGQGPEFLTYFQNEAQLEKSRLLSDRFSAERPKGSFSTLEIQRTEQGDSAMYLCASSPRTVNTEAFFGQGTRLTVV.

This clone appeared a single time. The chain combines TRBV28 with TRBJ1-1; 8 bases agree with TRBD1. CDR3 length: 15 residues. Germline V gene data show CDR1 as MDHEN and CDR2 as SYDVKM. Unmatched junction bases numbered 8, after V lost 7 bases and J lost 1 base. The CDR3 DNA reads TGTGCCAGCATCGTCCAGGGGGCTGGGAACACTGAAGCTTTCTTT. It yields the protein CASIVQGAGNTEAFF. The variable domain in full, with the rest retrieved from reference TRBV28 and TRBJ1-1, is DVKVTQSSRYLVKRTGEKVFLECVQDMDHENMFWYRQDPGLGLRLIYFSYDVKMKEKGDIPEGYSVSREKKERFSLILESASTNQTSMYLCASIVQGAGNTEAFFGQGTRLTVV.

The CDR3 bases are TGTGCCAGCAGCATGCAGGGACGGGAGGCTTTCTTT. Its translation: CASSMQGREAFF. The rearrangement uses TRBV7-3 and TRBJ1-1, with a tentative D call TRBD1 (5 bases). The V gene's germline CDR1 is SGHTA and CDR2 FQGTGA. CDR3 size: 12 residues. V was pared by 5 bases and J by 11 bases, with 15 bases between.

V usage is TRBV6-4 and J usage is TRBJ2-3, with D perhaps TRBD1 (5 bases). Germline V CDR1 and CDR2: MRHNA, SNTAGT. Trimming removed 3 bases at V and 2 bases at J, with 12 bases between. The CDR3 has 15 amino acids. CDR3 sequence reads: CASSESGIPTDTQYF. The CDR3 nucleotides read TGTGCCAGCAGTGAATCAGGGATTCCCACAGATACGCAGTATTTT.

This clone has only one observation. The V call is TRBV5-1, the J call TRBJ1-4, with unresolved D. Trimming took off 0 bases at V and 5 bases at J, with 5 bases between the two ends. The CDR3 is made up of 13 amino acids. Per the germline V gene, CDR1 is SGHRS and CDR2 is YFSETQ. The CDR3 DNA reads as TGCGCCAGCAGCTTGGATCCAAATGAAAAACTGTTTTTT. Protein sequence: CASSLDPNEKLFF.

J is TRBJ2-4 and V is TRBV9, with a tentative D call TRBD2 (6 bases). CDR1 and CDR2 from the germline V gene are SGDLS and YYNGEE. V lost 4 bases and J 5 bases, leaving 16 bases between the germline ends. This CDR3 spans 15 amino acids. The CDR3 reads CASSPPGTGENIQYF. The CDR3 DNA is TGTGCCAGCAGCCCGCCCGGGACGGGGGAAAACATTCAGTACTTC.

The chain employs TRBV5-6 and TRBJ1-1; D gene uncertain. V shed 0 bases and J shed 1 base, with 10 bases lying between them. The germline V gene encodes CDR1 SGHDT and CDR2 YYEEEE. The CDR3 covers 15 residues. This CDR3 reads CASSLGGGWNTEAFF. Here the CDR3 DNA reads TGTGCCAGCAGCTTGGGGGGAGGGTGGAACACTGAAGCTTTCTTT.

This rearrangement joins TRBV7-6 to TRBJ1-3; a possible D gene is TRBD1 (6 bases). The CDR3 runs 17 residues. V was cut by 1 base and J by 2 bases, with 15 bases left in between. CDR1 and CDR2 from the germline V gene are SGHVS and FNYEAQ. The DNA for the CDR3 is TGTGCCAGCAGCTTAGGGCTAGGGGGATCGGCTGGAAACACCATATATTTT. This codes for CASSLGLGGSAGNTIYF.

This clone has a single count. V and J are TRBV5-1 and TRBJ2-2, with TRBD2 as a possible D gene (5 bases). This CDR3 region has 15 residues. The V end was cut by 1 base, the J end by 6 bases, with 13 bases between. Germline V lookup: CDR1 SGHRS, CDR2 YFSETQ. The CDR3 loop is CASSLRGSSPGELFF. The DNA of the CDR3 is TGCGCCAGCAGCTTGCGAGGGTCTTCCCCCGGGGAGCTGTTTTTT.

In this sample, this clone turned up once. The V call is TRBV5-4, the J call TRBJ1-2, with a possible D match to TRBD1 (5 bases). V shed 4 bases and J shed 3 bases, with 16 bases lying between them. Germline V gene data show CDR1 as SGHNT and CDR2 as YYREEE (reference sequence). The CDR3 totals 15 residues. The CDR3 region is CASSLDGGTDYGYTF. CDR3 in DNA: TGTGCCAGCAGCCTCGACGGGGGAACGGACTATGGCTACACCTTC.

The rearrangement links TRBV7-9 to TRBJ2-1; 9 nucleotides agree with TRBD1. Germline-derived CDR1 and CDR2 are SEHNR and FQNEAQ (reference sequence). V was pared by 4 bases and J by 4 bases, with 17 bases of the junction left unmatched. This CDR3 is built from 19 residues. The CDR3: CASSSFAYSGTGLYNEQFF. The CDR3 DNA sequence: TGTGCCAGCAGCTCCTTCGCTTACTCCGGGACAGGGTTGTACAATGAGCAGTTCTTC.

The chain employs TRBV27 and TRBJ2-7; possible D gene TRBD2, 7 bases. Deletions cut 0 bases from V and 5 bases from J, with 26 bases between. The germline CDR1 and CDR2 sequences are MNHEY and SMNVEV (reference sequence). The CDR3 consists of 19 residues. In DNA form, the CDR3 reads TGTGCCAGCAGTTTATCCCTCCTCCTCCCGGGGGGCGCCCCCGACGAGCAGTACTTC. This encodes CASSLSLLLPGGAPDEQYF.